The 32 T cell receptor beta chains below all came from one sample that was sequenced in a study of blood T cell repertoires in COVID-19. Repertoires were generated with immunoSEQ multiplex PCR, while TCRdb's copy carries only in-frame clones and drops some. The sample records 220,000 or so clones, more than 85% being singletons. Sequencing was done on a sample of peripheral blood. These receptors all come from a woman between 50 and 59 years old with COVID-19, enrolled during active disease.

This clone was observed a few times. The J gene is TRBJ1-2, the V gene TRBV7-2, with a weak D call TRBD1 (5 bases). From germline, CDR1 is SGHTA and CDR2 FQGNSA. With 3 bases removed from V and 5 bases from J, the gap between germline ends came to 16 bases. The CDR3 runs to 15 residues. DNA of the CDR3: TGTGCCAGCAGCTTGGGGCAGGGTCCCTCTTATGGCTACACCTTC. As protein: CASSLGQGPSYGYTF.

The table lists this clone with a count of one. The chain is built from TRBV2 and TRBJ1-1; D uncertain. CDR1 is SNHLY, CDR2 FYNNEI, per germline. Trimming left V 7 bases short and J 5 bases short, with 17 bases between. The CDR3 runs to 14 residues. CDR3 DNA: TGTGCCAGCAAGGAGGACCTAAGGTGGACTGAAGCTTTCTTT. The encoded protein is CASKEDLRWTEAFF. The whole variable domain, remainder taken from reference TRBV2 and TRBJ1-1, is EPEVTQTPSHQVTQMGQEVILRCVPISNHLYFYWYRQILGQKVEFLVSFYNNEISEKSEIFDDQFSVERPDGSNFTLKIRSTKLEDSAMYFCASKEDLRWTEAFFGQGTRLTVV.

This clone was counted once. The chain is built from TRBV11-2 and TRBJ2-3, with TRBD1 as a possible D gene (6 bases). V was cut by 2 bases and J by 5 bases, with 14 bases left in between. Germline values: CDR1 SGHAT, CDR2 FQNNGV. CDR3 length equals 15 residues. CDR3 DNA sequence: TGTGCCAGCAGCTTATCGGGCCAGGGGAGAGATACGCAGTATTTT. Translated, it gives CASSLSGQGRDTQYF.

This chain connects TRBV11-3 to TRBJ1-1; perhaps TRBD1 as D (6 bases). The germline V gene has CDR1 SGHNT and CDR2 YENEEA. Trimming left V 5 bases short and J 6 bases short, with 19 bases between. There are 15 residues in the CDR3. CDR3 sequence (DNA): TGTGCCAGCAGCACAGCGACAGGCCCCGTGCCTGAAGCTTTCTTT. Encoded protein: CASSTATGPVPEAFF.

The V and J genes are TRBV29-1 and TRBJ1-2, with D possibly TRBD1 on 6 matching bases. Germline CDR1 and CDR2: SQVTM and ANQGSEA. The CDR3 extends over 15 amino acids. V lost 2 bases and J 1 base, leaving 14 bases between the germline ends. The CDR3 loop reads CSVETGGAINYGYTF. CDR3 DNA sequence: TGCAGCGTTGAAACTGGGGGGGCCATTAACTATGGCTACACCTTC.

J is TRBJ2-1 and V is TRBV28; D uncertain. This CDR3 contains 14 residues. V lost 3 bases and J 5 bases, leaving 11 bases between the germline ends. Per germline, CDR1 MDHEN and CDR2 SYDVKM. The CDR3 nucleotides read TGTGCCAGCAGTTTTGTACAGCTAAACAATGAGCAGTTCTTC. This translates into CASSFVQLNNEQFF.

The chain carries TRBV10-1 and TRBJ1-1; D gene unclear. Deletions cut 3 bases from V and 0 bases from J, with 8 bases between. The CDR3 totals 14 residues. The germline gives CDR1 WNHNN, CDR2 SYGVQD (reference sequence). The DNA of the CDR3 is TGCGCCAGCAGTGACGGCAGGCTGAACACTGAAGCTTTCTTT. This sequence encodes CASSDGRLNTEAFF.

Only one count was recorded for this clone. The CDR3 here is CASSLADRVNEQYV. The CDR3 coding sequence is TGTGCCAGCAGCTTAGCGGACAGGGTTAACGAGCAGTACGTC. The chain combines TRBV7-9 with TRBJ2-7; 8 bases are a match to TRBD1. The CDR3 is 14 residues long. Germline trimming cut 0 bases from V and 5 bases from J; bases unmatched to any gene: 3. Germline CDR1 reads SEHNR; CDR2 reads FQNEAQ (reference sequence).

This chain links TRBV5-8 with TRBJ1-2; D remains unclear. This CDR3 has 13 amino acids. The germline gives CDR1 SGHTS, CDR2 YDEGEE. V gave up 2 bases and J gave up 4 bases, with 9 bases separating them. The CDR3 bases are TGTGCCAGCAGCTTCGCGATTGTCTATGGCTACACCTTC. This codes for CASSFAIVYGYTF.

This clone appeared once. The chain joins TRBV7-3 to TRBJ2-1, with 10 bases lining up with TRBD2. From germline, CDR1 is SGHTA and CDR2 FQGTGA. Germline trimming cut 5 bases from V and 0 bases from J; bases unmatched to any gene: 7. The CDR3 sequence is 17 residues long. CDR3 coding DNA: TGTGCCAGCAGCCCACTAGCGGGGCATAGCTCCTACAATGAGCAGTTCTTC. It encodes CASSPLAGHSSYNEQFF.

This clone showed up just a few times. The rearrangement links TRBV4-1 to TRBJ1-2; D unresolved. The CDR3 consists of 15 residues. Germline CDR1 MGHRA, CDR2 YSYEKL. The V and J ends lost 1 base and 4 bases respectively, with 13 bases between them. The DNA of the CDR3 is TGCGCCAGCAGCCAAGGTAATGCCGGCGGCTATGGCTACACCTTC. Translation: CASSQGNAGGYGYTF.

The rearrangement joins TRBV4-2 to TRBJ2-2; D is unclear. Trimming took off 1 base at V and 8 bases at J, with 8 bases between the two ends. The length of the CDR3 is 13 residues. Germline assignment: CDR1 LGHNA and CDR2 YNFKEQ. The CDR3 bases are TGTGCCAGCAGCCAAGTTTCCTTGGGGGAGCTGTTTTTT. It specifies CASSQVSLGELFF.

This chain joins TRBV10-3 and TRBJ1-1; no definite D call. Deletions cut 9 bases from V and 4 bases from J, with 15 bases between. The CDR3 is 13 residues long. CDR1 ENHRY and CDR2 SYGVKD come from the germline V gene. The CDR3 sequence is CAMRAEEITEAFF. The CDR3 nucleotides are TGTGCCATGAGGGCGGAGGAAATCACTGAAGCTTTCTTT.

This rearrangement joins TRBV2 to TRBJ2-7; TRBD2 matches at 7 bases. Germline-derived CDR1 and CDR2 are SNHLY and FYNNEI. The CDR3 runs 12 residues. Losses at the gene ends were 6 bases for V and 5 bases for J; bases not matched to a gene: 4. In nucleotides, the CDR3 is TGTGCCAGCAGGGGAGGGGTGAACGAGCAGTACGTC. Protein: CASRGGVNEQYV.

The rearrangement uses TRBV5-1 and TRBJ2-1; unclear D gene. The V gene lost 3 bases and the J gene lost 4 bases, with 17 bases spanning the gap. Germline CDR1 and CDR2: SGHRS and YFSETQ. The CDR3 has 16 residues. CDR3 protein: CASSSTIYEVYNEQFF. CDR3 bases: TGCGCCAGCAGCTCAACCATTTATGAGGTATACAATGAGCAGTTCTTC.

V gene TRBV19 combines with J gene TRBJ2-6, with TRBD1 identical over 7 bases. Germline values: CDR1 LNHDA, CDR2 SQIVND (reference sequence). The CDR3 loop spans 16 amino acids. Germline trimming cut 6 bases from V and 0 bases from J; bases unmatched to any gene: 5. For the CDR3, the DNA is TGTGCCAGTAGAGACAGGGCCAGCTCTGGGGCCAACGTCCTGACTTTC. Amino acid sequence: CASRDRASSGANVLTF.

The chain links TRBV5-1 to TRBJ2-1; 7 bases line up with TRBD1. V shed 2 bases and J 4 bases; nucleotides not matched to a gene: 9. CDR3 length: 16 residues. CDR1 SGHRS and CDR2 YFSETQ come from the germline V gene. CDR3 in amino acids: CASSFWGTVLYNEQFF. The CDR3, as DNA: TGCGCCAGCAGCTTTTGGGGGACAGTGCTTTACAATGAGCAGTTCTTC.

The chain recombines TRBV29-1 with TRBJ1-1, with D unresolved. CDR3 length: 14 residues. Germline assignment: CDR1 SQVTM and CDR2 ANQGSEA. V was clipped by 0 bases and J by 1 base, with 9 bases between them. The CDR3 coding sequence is TGCAGCGTTGAAGATCGGGTCGCGAACACTGAAGCTTTCTTT. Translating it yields CSVEDRVANTEAFF.

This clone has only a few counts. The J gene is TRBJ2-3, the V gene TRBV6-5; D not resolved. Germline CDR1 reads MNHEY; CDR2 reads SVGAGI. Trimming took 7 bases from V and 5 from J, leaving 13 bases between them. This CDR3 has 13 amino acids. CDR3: CASNRIRRDTQYF. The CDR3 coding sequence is TGTGCCAGCAACCGTATTCGGAGAGATACGCAGTATTTT.

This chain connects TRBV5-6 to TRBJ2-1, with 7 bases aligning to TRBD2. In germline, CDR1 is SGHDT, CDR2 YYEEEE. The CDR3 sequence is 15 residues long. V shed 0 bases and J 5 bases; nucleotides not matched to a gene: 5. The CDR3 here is CASSLGTRSNNEQFF. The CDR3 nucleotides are TGTGCCAGCAGCTTGGGGACTAGGTCAAACAATGAGCAGTTCTTC.

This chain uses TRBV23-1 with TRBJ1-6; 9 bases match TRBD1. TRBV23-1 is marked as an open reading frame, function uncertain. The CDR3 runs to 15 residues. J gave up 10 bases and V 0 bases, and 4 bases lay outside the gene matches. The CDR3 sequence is CASSQSNRGLSPLHF. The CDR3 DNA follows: TGCGCCAGCAGTCAATCTAACAGGGGGCTCTCACCCCTCCACTTT.

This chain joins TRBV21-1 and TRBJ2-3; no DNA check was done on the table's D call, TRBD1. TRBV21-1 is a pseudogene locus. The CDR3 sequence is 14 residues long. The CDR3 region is CASKDRRHTDTQYF. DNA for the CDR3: TGTGCCAGCAAGGACAGGCGCCACACAGATACGCAGTATTTT.

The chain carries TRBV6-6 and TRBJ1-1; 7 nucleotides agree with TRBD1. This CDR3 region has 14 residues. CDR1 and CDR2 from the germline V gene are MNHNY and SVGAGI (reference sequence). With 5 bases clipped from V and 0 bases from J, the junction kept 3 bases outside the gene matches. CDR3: CASSPGTVNTEAFF. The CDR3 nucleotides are TGTGCCAGCAGTCCCGGGACAGTGAACACTGAAGCTTTCTTT.

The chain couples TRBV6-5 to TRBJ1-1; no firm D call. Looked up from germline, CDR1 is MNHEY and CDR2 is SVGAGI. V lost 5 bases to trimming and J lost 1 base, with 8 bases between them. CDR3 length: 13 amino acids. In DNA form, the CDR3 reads TGTGCCAGCAGTCTCTACTGGAACACTGAAGCTTTCTTT. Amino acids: CASSLYWNTEAFF.

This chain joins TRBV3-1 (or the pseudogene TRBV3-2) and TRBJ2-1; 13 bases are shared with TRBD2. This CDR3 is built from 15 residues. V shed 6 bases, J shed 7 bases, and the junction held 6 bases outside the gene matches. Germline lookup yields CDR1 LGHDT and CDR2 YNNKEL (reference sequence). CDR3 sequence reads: CASSLGTSGANEQFF. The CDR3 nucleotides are TGTGCCAGCAGTCTCGGGACTAGCGGGGCGAATGAGCAGTTCTTC.

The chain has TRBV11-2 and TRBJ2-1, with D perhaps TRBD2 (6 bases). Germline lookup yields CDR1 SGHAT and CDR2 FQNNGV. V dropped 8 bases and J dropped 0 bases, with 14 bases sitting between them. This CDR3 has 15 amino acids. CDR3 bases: TGTGCCAGCCGTTTGGGACTGATCTCCTACAATGAGCAGTTCTTC. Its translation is CASRLGLISYNEQFF.

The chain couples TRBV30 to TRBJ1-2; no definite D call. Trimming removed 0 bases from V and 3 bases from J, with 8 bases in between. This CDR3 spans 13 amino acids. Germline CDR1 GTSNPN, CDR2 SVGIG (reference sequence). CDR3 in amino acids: CAWSVVSDYGYTF. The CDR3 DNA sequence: TGTGCCTGGAGTGTCGTCTCGGACTATGGCTACACCTTC.

CDR3 in amino acids: CASSRTGIPGELFF. The CDR3 DNA follows: TGTGCCAGCAGTCGGACAGGGATCCCCGGGGAGCTGTTTTTT. The chain joins TRBV6-2 or TRBV6-3 to TRBJ2-2, with 8 nucleotides matching TRBD1. Germline CDR1 is MNHEY and CDR2 is SVGEGT. The junction had 5 bases not matched to a gene; V was cut back by 5 bases and J by 6 bases. The CDR3 is 14 residues long.

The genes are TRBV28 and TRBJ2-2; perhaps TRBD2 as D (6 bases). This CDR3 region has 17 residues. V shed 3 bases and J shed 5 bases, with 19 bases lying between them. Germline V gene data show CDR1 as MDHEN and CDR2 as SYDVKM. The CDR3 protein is CASSLLGGGISTGELFF. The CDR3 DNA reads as TGTGCCAGCAGTTTGTTAGGTGGAGGGATAAGTACCGGGGAGCTGTTTTTT.

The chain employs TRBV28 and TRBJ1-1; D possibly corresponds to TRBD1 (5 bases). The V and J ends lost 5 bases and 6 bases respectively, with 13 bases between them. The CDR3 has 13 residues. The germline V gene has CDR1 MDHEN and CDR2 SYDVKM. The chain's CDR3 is CASSPRGGAEAFF. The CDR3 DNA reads TGTGCCAGCAGTCCCCGGGGAGGGGCTGAAGCTTTCTTT. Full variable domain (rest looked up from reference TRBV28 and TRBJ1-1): DVKVTQSSRYLVKRTGEKVFLECVQDMDHENMFWYRQDPGLGLRLIYFSYDVKMKEKGDIPEGYSVSREKKERFSLILESASTNQTSMYLCASSPRGGAEAFFGQGTRLTVV.

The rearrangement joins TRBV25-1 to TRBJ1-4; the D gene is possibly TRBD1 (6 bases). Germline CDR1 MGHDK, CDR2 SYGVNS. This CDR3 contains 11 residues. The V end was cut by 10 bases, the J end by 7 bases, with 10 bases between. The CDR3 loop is CATGGSEKLFF. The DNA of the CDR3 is TGTGCCACGGGGGGCAGTGAAAAACTGTTTTTT.

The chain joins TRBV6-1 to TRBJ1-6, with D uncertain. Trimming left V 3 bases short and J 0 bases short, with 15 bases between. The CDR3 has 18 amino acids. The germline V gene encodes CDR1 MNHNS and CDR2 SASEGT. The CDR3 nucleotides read TGTGCCAGCAGTGAGGAGGGCAGGTGGAGCTCCTATAATTCACCCCTCCACTTT. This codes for CASSEEGRWSSYNSPLHF.